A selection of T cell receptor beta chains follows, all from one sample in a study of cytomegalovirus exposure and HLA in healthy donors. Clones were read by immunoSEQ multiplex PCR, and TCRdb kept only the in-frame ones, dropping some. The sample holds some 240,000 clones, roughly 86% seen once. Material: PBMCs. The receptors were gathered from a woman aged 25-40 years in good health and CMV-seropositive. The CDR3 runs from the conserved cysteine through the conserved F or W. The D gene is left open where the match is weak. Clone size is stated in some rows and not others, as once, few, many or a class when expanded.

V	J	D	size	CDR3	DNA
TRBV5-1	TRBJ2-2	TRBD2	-	CASSLIAGGNTGELFF	TGCGCCAGCAGCTTAATAGCGGGGGGGAACACCGGGGAGCTGTTTTTT
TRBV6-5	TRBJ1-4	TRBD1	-	CASSYSYRGEEKLFF	TGTGCCAGCAGTTACTCGTACAGGGGTGAAGAAAAACTGTTTTTT
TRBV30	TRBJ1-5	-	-	CAWSRGLDQPQHF	TGTGCCTGGAGTAGGGGTTTGGATCAGCCCCAGCATTTT
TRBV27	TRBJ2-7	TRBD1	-	CASSLSQGVGYEQYF	TGTGCCAGCAGTTTATCGCAGGGGGTAGGCTACGAGCAGTACTTC
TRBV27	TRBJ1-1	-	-	CASSSDTTRDEAFF	TGTGCCAGCAGTTCGGACACGACCCGAGATGAAGCTTTCTTT
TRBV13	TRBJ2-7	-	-	CASSPGRRTLYEQYF	TGTGCCAGCAGCCCCGGGAGACGGACTCTCTACGAGCAGTACTTC
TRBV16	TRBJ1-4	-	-	CASSPWLSGEKLFF	TGTGCCAGCAGCCCCTGGCTATCGGGTGAAAAACTGTTTTTT
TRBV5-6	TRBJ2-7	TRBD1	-	CASSHGQGKGTYEQYF	TGTGCCAGCAGCCACGGACAGGGAAAGGGAACCTACGAGCAGTACTTC
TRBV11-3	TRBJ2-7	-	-	CASSLTGVLGYEQYF	TGTGCCAGCAGCTTAACGGGAGTTTTGGGCTACGAGCAGTACTTC
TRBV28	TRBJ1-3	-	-	CASSLSGNTIYF	TGTGCCAGCAGCCTGAGTGGAAACACCATATATTTT
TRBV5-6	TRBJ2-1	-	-	CASGRSENEQFF	TGTGCCAGCGGGAGAAGTGAGAATGAGCAGTTCTTC
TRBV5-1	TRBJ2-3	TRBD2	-	CASHNGLAGPTDTQYF	TGCGCCAGCCATAACGGGCTAGCGGGACCCACAGATACGCAGTATTTT
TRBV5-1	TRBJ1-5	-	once	CASSLNGGPDQPQHF	TGCGCCAGCAGCTTGAACGGGGGACCAGATCAGCCCCAGCATTTT
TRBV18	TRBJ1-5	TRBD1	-	CASAYSQGAVQPQHF	TGTGCCAGCGCCTATTCTCAGGGGGCAGTCCAGCCCCAGCATTTT
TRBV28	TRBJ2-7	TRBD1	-	CASSTGGAEQYF	TGTGCCAGCTCGACAGGGGGCGCCGAGCAGTACTTC
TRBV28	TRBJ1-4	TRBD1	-	CASSSGQSLNEKLFF	TGTGCCAGCAGTTCGGGACAGTCACTCAATGAAAAACTGTTTTTT
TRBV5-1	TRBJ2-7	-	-	CASSLARRDSEQYF	TGCGCCAGCAGCTTGGCGCGCCGAGATAGCGAGCAGTACTTC
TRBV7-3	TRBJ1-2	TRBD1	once	CASSHGTGQGYTF	TGTGCCAGCAGCCATGGGACAGGTCAGGGCTACACCTTC